The rows below give T cell receptor beta chains drawn from one sample of a study of technical replicates of blood from a few donors. The data were produced by immunoSEQ multiplex PCR, yet TCRdb's version contains in-frame clones alone and is incomplete. The repertoire has about 50,000 clones, around nine tenths of them found once; the top ten carry about 3.9%. The sample consisted of PBMCs. The source is a human donor in good health. Some clones in this sample may be carry-over from other donors' samples. Each CDR3 is given with its conserved first and last residue. D genes are given only for firm matches. Clone size is stated in some rows and not others, as once, few, many or a class when expanded.

d_call | j_call | v_call | clone_size | cdr3_nt | cdr3_aa
TRBD1 | TRBJ2-7 | TRBV19 | once | TGTGCCAGTAGTAGCCTCGGGACAGGGTCCTCCTACGAGCAGTACTTC | CASSSLGTGSSYEQYF
TRBD1 | TRBJ1-6 | TRBV27 | few | TGTGCCAGCAGTCCCCAGGGACAGGCCCATTCACCCCTCCACTTT | CASSPQGQAHSPLHF
NA | TRBJ1-2 | TRBV6-1 | NA | TGTGCCAGCGGCCGTGGGCCAGGGAGGGACTATGGCTACACCTTC | CASGRGPGRDYGYTF
NA | TRBJ1-6 | TRBV19 | NA | TGTGCCAGTAGTATCCCTTCCACAGGGACTAATTCACCCCTCCACTTT | CASSIPSTGTNSPLHF
TRBD1 | TRBJ2-2 | TRBV29-1 | once | TGCAGCGTAGGGGGACAGGGGACCGGGGAGCTGTTTTTT | CSVGGQGTGELFF
TRBD1 | TRBJ2-7 | TRBV6-5 | NA | TGTGCCAGCAGTTCTCCGACAGGGTACGAGCAGTACTTC | CASSSPTGYEQYF
TRBD2 | TRBJ2-2 | TRBV6-1 | NA | TGTGCCAGCAGTGGAAAAAATTTTACTAGCGGGGGGTCGAACACCGGGGAGCTGTTTTTT | CASSGKNFTSGGSNTGELFF
NA | TRBJ2-3 | TRBV29-1 | NA | TGCAGCGTAAAGTTTTCGGACAGTGCGAATTGGGGAGATACGCAGTATTTT | CSVKFSDSANWGDTQYF
NA | TRBJ1-1 | TRBV6-6 | NA | TGTGCCAGCACCCCCGGTCTCACCCACACTGAAGCTTTCTTT | CASTPGLTHTEAFF
TRBD1 | TRBJ1-6 | TRBV6-5 | NA | TGTGCCAGCAGTTACACCCGGGACAGGGGGTCACCCCTCCACTTT | CASSYTRDRGSPLHF
NA | TRBJ1-1 | TRBV20-1 | NA | TGCAGTGCTACCATGAACACTGAAGCTTTCTTT | CSATMNTEAFF